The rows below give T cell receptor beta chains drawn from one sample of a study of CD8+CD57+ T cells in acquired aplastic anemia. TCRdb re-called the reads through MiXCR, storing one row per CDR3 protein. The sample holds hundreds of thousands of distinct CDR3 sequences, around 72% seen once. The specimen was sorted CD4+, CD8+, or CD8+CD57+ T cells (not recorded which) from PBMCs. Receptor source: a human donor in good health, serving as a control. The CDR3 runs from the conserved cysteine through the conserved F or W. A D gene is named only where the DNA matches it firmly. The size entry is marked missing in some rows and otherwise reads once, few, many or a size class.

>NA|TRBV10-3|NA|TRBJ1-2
CAISPRGGDGYTF
TGTGCCATCAGCCCCAGGGGCGGCGATGGCTACACCTTC
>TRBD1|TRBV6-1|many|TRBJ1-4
CASTLGTVATNEKLFF
TGTGCCAGCACCTTAGGGACAGTCGCAACTAATGAAAAACTGTTTTTT
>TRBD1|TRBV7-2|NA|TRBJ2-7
CASRPGTAPATEQYF
TGTGCCAGCAGACCTGGGACAGCTCCCGCCACGGAGCAGTACTTC
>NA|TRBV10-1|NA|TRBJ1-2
CASSVRGSLNYGYTF
TGCGCCAGCAGCGTCCGGGGGAGCCTTAACTATGGCTACACCTTC
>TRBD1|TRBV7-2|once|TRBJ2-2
CASSFATGGYYEQELFF
TGTGCCAGCAGCTTCGCGACAGGGGGGTACTACGAGCAGGAGCTGTTTTTT
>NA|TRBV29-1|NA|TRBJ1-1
CSVGVTGNTEAFF
TGCAGCGTTGGTGTGACAGGGAACACTGAAGCTTTCTTT
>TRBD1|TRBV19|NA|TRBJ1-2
CASTGQGYNYGYTF
TGTGCCAGCACCGGACAGGGGTACAACTATGGCTACACCTTC
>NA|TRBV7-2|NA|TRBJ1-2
CASSPPTGDRYYYTF
TGTGCCAGCAGCCCGCCGACGGGGGATCGCTATTACTACACCTTC
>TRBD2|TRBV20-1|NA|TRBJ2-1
CSVTGLAGKDEQFF
TGCAGTGTAACTGGACTAGCGGGGAAAGATGAGCAGTTCTTC
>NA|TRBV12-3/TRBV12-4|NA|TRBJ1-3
CATRRDRRLTNTIYF
TGTGCCACTCGCAGAGATCGGAGGTTGACAAACACCATATATTTT
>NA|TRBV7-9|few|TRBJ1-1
CASSLGSNTEAFF
TGTGCCAGCAGCTTGGGCTCTAACACTGAAGCTTTCTTT
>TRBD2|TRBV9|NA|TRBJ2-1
CASTTSLAGASEQFF
TGTGCCAGCACTACCAGTCTAGCGGGGGCCAGTGAGCAGTTCTTC
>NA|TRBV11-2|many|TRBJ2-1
CASSFRGDNEQFF
TGTGCCAGCAGCTTCCGGGGTGACAATGAGCAGTTCTTC
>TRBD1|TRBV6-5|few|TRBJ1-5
CASSYSRQGHSAAQHF
TGTGCCAGCAGTTACTCCCGACAGGGTCACTCTGCAGCCCAGCATTTT
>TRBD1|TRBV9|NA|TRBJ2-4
CASSTATGDEQYFQYF
TGTGCCAGCAGTACGGCAACAGGGGACGAGCAGTACTTTCAGTACTTC
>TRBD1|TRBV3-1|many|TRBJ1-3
CASSLGTGATIYF
TGTGCCAGCAGCCTGGGGACAGGGGCAACCATATATTTT
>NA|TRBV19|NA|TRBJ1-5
CASSEVWISTDTQHF
TGTGCCAGCAGTGAGGTCTGGATCAGCACAGATACGCAGCATTTT
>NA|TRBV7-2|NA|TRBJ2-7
CASSLGSSTEAFFF
TGTGCCAGCAGCTTAGGATCGAGCACTGAAGCTTTCTTCTTC
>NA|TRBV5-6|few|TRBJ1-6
CASRGDGYSPLHF
TGTGCCAGCAGGGGAGATGGTTATTCACCCCTCCACTTT
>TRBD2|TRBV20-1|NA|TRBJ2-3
CSARGRGGVTDTQYF
TGCAGTGCTAGAGGACGGGGGGGCGTGACAGATACGCAGTATTTT
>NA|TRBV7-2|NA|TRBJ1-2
CASSLGLGKNYCYTF
TGTGCCAGCAGCTTGGGGCTAGGGAAAAACTATTGCTACACCTTC
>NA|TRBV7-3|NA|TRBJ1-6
CASSSVSNTRAPLHF
TGTGCCAGCAGCTCTGTATCGAACACGAGGGCACCCCTCCACTTT